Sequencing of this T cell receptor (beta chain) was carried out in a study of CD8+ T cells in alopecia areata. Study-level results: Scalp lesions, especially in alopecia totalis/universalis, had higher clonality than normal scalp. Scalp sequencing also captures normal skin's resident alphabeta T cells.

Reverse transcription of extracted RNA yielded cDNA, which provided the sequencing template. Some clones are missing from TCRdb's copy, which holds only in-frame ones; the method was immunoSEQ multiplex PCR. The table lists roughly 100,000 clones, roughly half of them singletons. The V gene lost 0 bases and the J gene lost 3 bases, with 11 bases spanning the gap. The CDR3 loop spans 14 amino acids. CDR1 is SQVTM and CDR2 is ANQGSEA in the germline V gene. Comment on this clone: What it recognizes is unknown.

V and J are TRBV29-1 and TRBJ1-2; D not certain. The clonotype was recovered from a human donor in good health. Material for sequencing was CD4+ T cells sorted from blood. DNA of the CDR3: TGCAGCGTTGAAGATGGGCTGCTGGACTATGGCTACACCTTC. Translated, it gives CSVEDGLLDYGYTF.